Following are 13 T cell receptor beta chains from one sample sequenced in a study of blood T cells in healthy people across ages. PCR was performed a second time for roughly 6 to 12 cycles using a sample-barcoded 5' primer and a J-beta primer mix. TCRdb ran MiXCR on the 5' RACE reads and lists one entry per CDR3 protein. The profile covers 730,000 or so distinct CDR3 sequences, with roughly two fifths appearing a single time and 20% to 25% taken by the ten largest. Sequencing input: blood. Source of these receptors: a woman in her sixties in good health.

CDR3 DNA: TGTGCCAGCAGTTTATCGTCGGCCTACGAGCAGTACTTC. As protein: CASSLSSAYEQYF. The gene calls are TRBV27 and TRBJ2-7, with no clear D. Per germline, CDR1 MNHEY and CDR2 SMNVEV (reference sequence). Trimming pared 0 bases from V and 2 bases from J, leaving 5 bases between. There are 13 residues in the CDR3.

The chain is built from TRBV20-1 and TRBJ1-2; D is uncertain. V lost 1 base to trimming and J lost 8 bases, with 20 bases between them. The CDR3 totals 15 residues. In germline, CDR1 is DFQATT, CDR2 SNEGSKA (reference sequence). CDR3 coding DNA: TGCAGTGCTAGAGTGGAGGGCATCTCGCAAGGCGGCTACACCTTC. This gives the protein CSARVEGISQGGYTF.

This clonotype was counted between two and nine times. V gene TRBV6-5 combines with J gene TRBJ2-7, with 9 bases fitting TRBD2. The V segment lost 2 bases and the J segment 7 bases; nucleotides outside the gene matches: 12. The CDR3 length is 16 residues. CDR1 is MNHEY, CDR2 SVGAGI, per germline. CDR3 in DNA: TGTGCCAGCAGTTACCGGACTAGCGCTCCACAGGGTGAGCAGTACTTC. Residues: CASSYRTSAPQGEQYF.

DNA for the CDR3: TGCAGTGCCAAGACGAGCGGGGGGGCCCGAGAGCAGTTCTTC. It codes for CSAKTSGGAREQFF. This rearrangement joins TRBV20-1 to TRBJ2-1, with 10 nucleotides matching TRBD2. Trimming cost V 6 bases and J 10 bases; bases outside gene matches: 12. CDR1 is DFQATT, CDR2 SNEGSKA, per germline (reference sequence). This CDR3 contains 14 residues.

This clonotype has at least ten counts. The chain recombines TRBV7-3 with TRBJ2-1, with D perhaps matching TRBD1 or TRBD2 (5 bases each). CDR3 length: 15 residues. CDR1 and CDR2 from the germline V gene are SGHTA and FQGTGA. V dropped 2 bases and J dropped 7 bases, with 15 bases sitting between them. CDR3 DNA sequence: TGTGCCAGCAGCTTAGATCGGGGCTTGGGGAATGAGCAGTTCTTC. Translation gives CASSLDRGLGNEQFF.

Turning to this clonotype: This could be a read error, since a much larger clone is one nucleotide away. CDR3 nucleotide sequence: TGTGCCAGCAGCCAAACACCCAATGAGCGGTTCTTC. Amino acid sequence: CASSQTPNERFF. V is TRBV3-1 and J is TRBJ2-1; D unresolved. Germline lookup yields CDR1 LGHDT and CDR2 YNNKEL (reference sequence). CDR3 length equals 12 residues.

This clonotype was picked up a small number of times. V usage is TRBV5-1 and J usage is TRBJ2-1; 12 nucleotides agree with TRBD2. Germline-derived CDR1 and CDR2 are SGHRS and YFSETQ. The CDR3 length is 16 residues. V lost 4 bases and J lost 8; bases outside the gene matches: 10. CDR3 residues: CASSGGTSGGSHEQFF. The CDR3 DNA is TGCGCCAGCAGCGGGGGCACTAGCGGGGGGTCGCATGAGCAGTTCTTC.

The table lists this clonotype with a few counts. The rearrangement joins TRBV6-6 to TRBJ2-1; D ambiguous. Trimming left V 6 bases short and J 4 bases short, with 7 bases between. CDR3 length: 12 residues. Looked up from germline, CDR1 is MNHNY and CDR2 is SVGAGI (reference sequence). This CDR3 reads CASSIMYNEQFF. The CDR3, as DNA: TGTGCCAGCAGCATCATGTACAATGAGCAGTTCTTC.

This chain links TRBV2 with TRBJ1-2; D ambiguous. The CDR3 is 13 residues long. Germline loops: CDR1 SNHLY, CDR2 FYNNEI. The V end lost 6 bases, the J end lost 6 bases, and 14 bases lay between the germline ends. Here the CDR3 reads CASSGREIHGYTF. The CDR3 DNA is TGTGCCAGCAGCGGGAGGGAAATCCATGGCTACACCTTC.

The gene calls are TRBV20-1 and TRBJ2-7; TRBD1 might be the D (6 bases). The CDR3 is 14 amino acids. The germline V and J ends were trimmed by 6 bases and 6 bases, with 21 bases remaining between them. CDR1 is DFQATT, CDR2 SNEGSKA, per germline (reference sequence). The CDR3 DNA reads TGCAGTGCAAGGTCCGGGACATCAAGGGGCGAGCAGTACTTC. This sequence encodes CSARSGTSRGEQYF.

CDR3 sequence reads: CASRQPGTGGMKNIQYF. The DNA for the CDR3 is TGTGCCAGCAGGCAGCCCGGGACAGGGGGCATGAAAAACATTCAGTACTTC. The rearrangement links TRBV7-3 to TRBJ2-4; the match to TRBD1 covers 12 bases. The CDR3 runs to 17 residues. The V gene end was trimmed by 6 bases and the J gene end by 4 bases; junction bases not matched to a gene: 10. Germline CDR1 reads SGHTA; CDR2 reads FQGTGA.

Comments on this clonotype: The germline gene is not matched at one end of the junction; a read error may be the cause. The chain employs TRBV10-3 and TRBJ2-7; 7 positions agree with TRBD1. Germline-derived CDR1 and CDR2 are ENHRY and SYGVKD. CDR3 length equals 16 residues. CDR3 residues: CAISEFYGQVSYEQYF. The CDR3 nucleotides read TGTGCCATCAGCGAGTTCTATGGACAGGTCTCCTACGAGCAGTACTTC.

The chain has TRBV20-1 and TRBJ2-1, with 12 bases identical to TRBD2. J gave up 5 bases and V 2 bases, and 4 bases lay outside the gene matches. This CDR3 contains 15 residues. Germline V gene sequence: CDR1 DFQATT, CDR2 SNEGSKA (reference sequence). The CDR3 loop is CSARWTSGTNNEQFF. In DNA form, the CDR3 reads TGCAGTGCTAGATGGACTAGCGGGACGAACAATGAGCAGTTCTTC.